The 20 T cell receptor beta chains below come from one sample, sequenced in a study of CD8 T cells in Susac syndrome. cDNA came from about 0.46 to 1 ug RNA primed by random hexamers. Each CDR3 protein is one row after TCRdb ran MiXCR on the immunoSEQ multiplex PCR reads. Of hundreds of thousands of distinct CDR3 sequences listed, 70% to 90% are singletons. Sequenced: CD8+ T cells from PBMCs. These receptors were obtained from a human donor with multiple sclerosis.

The V gene is TRBV30, the J gene TRBJ1-2; unclear D gene. Germline V gene sequence: CDR1 GTSNPN, CDR2 SVGIG (reference sequence). The CDR3 covers 14 residues. V lost 2 bases to trimming and J lost 4 bases, with 14 bases between them. The CDR3 sequence: CAWSSRGSRYGYTF. As DNA, the CDR3 is TGTGCCTGGAGTTCACGGGGAAGCCGCTATGGCTACACCTTC.

This chain joins TRBV5-4 and TRBJ1-2; possibly TRBD1 for D (5 bases). Per the germline V gene, CDR1 is SGHNT and CDR2 is YYREEE (reference sequence). Trimming cost V 1 base and J 1 base, with 11 bases left between them. The CDR3 is made up of 15 amino acids. The CDR3 loop reads CASSLSGYLNYGYTF. The CDR3 coding sequence is TGTGCCAGCAGCTTGTCAGGGTACCTTAACTATGGCTACACCTTC.

The chain combines TRBV20-1 with TRBJ1-1; D remains unclear. Between the trimmed V and J ends, which lost 3 bases and 3 bases, there was a span of 11 bases. Germline CDR1 is DFQATT and CDR2 is SNEGSKA (reference sequence). This CDR3 has 13 residues. The CDR3 region has the DNA TGCAGTGCTAGCCCCGGGCAGCACACTGAAGCTTTCTTT. It encodes CSASPGQHTEAFF.

As regards this clonotype: Relative to the germline gene, one junction end is altered; a read error may explain this. The gene calls are TRBV7-6 and TRBJ2-1, with TRBD2 matching 11 bases. Germline V gene data show CDR1 as SGHVS and CDR2 as FNYEAQ. The CDR3 is 15 residues long. The CDR3 DNA is TGTGCCAGCAGCATAGCGGGAGGGCCTGTCAATGAGCAGTTCTTC. Amino acids: CASSIAGGPVNEQFF.

This sequence joins TRBV5-1 and TRBJ1-2; 7 nucleotides line up with TRBD1. V was clipped by 5 bases and J by 4 bases; unmatched bases: 5. CDR1 is SGHRS and CDR2 is YFSETQ in the germline V gene. CDR3 size: 13 residues. The CDR3 bases are TGCGCCAGCAGATCGACAGGGACCTATGGCTACACCTTC. It translates to CASRSTGTYGYTF.

The chain is built from TRBV5-6 and TRBJ2-7; possible D gene TRBD1, 6 bases. The V end lost 4 bases, the J end lost 7 bases, and 27 bases lay between the germline ends. Germline V gene sequence: CDR1 SGHDT, CDR2 YYEEEE. The CDR3 spans 17 residues. The CDR3 region is CASSPHPRDNPSREQYF. In DNA form, the CDR3 reads TGTGCCAGCAGCCCCCATCCCCGGGACAACCCGTCGCGGGAGCAGTACTTC.

The rearrangement uses TRBV3-1 and TRBJ2-5; TRBD2 agrees at 14 bases. There are 21 residues in the CDR3. The V and J ends lost 2 bases and 4 bases, in that order; junction bases with no gene match: 18. Per germline, CDR1 LGHDT and CDR2 YNNKEL (reference sequence). In DNA form, the CDR3 reads TGTGCCAGCAGCCAATACCCGTCCGGGACTAGCGGGGGCCCGCATTCAGAGACCCAGTACTTC. Protein product: CASSQYPSGTSGGPHSETQYF.

The V and J genes are TRBV20-1 and TRBJ2-3, with TRBD1 matching 7 bases. The CDR3 totals 14 residues. With 5 bases clipped from V and 3 bases from J, the junction kept 8 bases outside the gene matches. CDR1 DFQATT and CDR2 SNEGSKA come from the germline V gene (reference sequence). The CDR3 DNA reads as TGCAGTGCTCACCGACAGGGATTAACAGATACGCAGTATTTT. Its translation: CSAHRQGLTDTQYF.

A remark on this clonotype: Germline is not matched at one junction end, which may reflect a read error. This chain connects TRBV7-9 to TRBJ1-5; no reliable D call. The CDR3 has 13 amino acids. Per the germline V gene, CDR1 is SEHNR and CDR2 is FQNEAQ (reference sequence). The CDR3 DNA reads TGTGCCCGCAGCCTGGAGACGAGCCAGCCCCAGCATTTT. As protein: CARSLETSQPQHF.

The rearrangement joins TRBV7-8 to TRBJ2-1; 9 bases are shared with TRBD1. The CDR3 has 15 residues. Germline V gene lookup returns CDR1 SGHVS and CDR2 FQNEAQ. Trimming took 7 bases from V and 5 from J; bases not matched to a gene: 9. CDR3 sequence: CASNKKQGAHNEQFF. As DNA, the CDR3 is TGTGCCAGCAACAAAAAACAGGGGGCACACAATGAGCAGTTCTTC.

The chain carries TRBV9 and TRBJ2-3; D possibly corresponds to TRBD2 (7 bases). Germline V CDR1 and CDR2: SGDLS, YYNGEE. V was trimmed by 2 bases and J by 2 bases, leaving 21 bases between them. The CDR3 is made up of 18 amino acids. The CDR3 nucleotides read TGTGCCAGCAGCGTCCCCTTCGGTGGCGGGGGCTTCACAGATACGCAGTATTTT. Protein product: CASSVPFGGGGFTDTQYF.

The rearrangement joins TRBV4-2 to TRBJ1-1; a weak D match, TRBD1 (6 bases). Trimming removed 4 bases from V and 0 bases from J, with 18 bases in between. Looked up from germline, CDR1 is LGHNA and CDR2 is YNFKEQ. This CDR3 comprises 17 residues. The CDR3 DNA reads as TGTGCCAGCAGCCCAGGACCTCAGGGGACGATGAACACTGAAGCTTTCTTT. Encoded protein: CASSPGPQGTMNTEAFF.

This clonotype showed up just once. This chain joins TRBV23-1 and TRBJ1-5; D is unresolved. TRBV23-1 is sorted into the ORF group, with uncertain function. Trimming took off 2 bases at V and 2 bases at J, with 19 bases between the two ends. CDR3 length: 18 amino acids. For the CDR3, the DNA is TGCGCCAGCAGTCAACCTTTCGACGGATACGATGGCAATCAGCCCCAGCATTTT. As protein: CASSQPFDGYDGNQPQHF.

The chain joins TRBV6-4 to TRBJ1-1; tentative D call: TRBD1 (6 bases). Germline values: CDR1 MRHNA, CDR2 SNTAGT. CDR3 size: 15 residues. Trimming shortened V by 3 bases and J by 5 bases, and 16 bases separated the two germline ends. This CDR3 reads CASSEGGAGVTEAFF. The CDR3 coding sequence is TGTGCCAGCAGTGAGGGGGGGGCAGGGGTAACTGAAGCTTTCTTT.

The chain has TRBV7-9 and TRBJ2-1; D call uncertain. V lost 2 bases, J lost 4 bases, and 6 bases lay in between. The CDR3 sequence is 13 residues long. Germline CDR1 reads SEHNR; CDR2 reads FQNEAQ (reference sequence). The CDR3 coding sequence is TGTGCCAGCAGCTTATACCAGTACAATGAGCAGTTCTTC. Protein sequence: CASSLYQYNEQFF.

This clonotype showed up just once. The V call is TRBV15, the J call TRBJ2-3; 8 nucleotides align to TRBD2. Germline V gene sequence: CDR1 LNHNV, CDR2 YYDKDF (reference sequence). The CDR3 has 17 amino acids. V was clipped by 0 bases and J by 2 bases; unmatched bases: 7. CDR3 sequence reads: CATSRDRGREATDTQYF. The CDR3 DNA follows: TGTGCCACCAGCAGAGATCGGGGGCGGGAGGCCACAGATACGCAGTATTTT.

The sample holds one count of this clonotype. This chain joins TRBV6-2 or TRBV6-3 and TRBJ1-2; 8 bases line up with TRBD1. V lost 7 bases, J lost 6 bases, and 10 bases stayed unmatched. CDR1 MNHEY and CDR2 SVGEGT come from the germline V gene. CDR3 length equals 14 residues. CDR3: CASTHQGAKNGYTF. CDR3 in DNA: TGTGCCAGCACCCACCAGGGGGCTAAGAATGGCTACACCTTC.

V usage is TRBV12-3 or TRBV12-4 and J usage is TRBJ2-6; D not resolved. The length of the CDR3 is 16 residues. V shed 7 bases and J shed 4 bases, with 17 bases lying between them. The CDR3 spells CASTPDAGRGANVLTF. In DNA form, the CDR3 reads TGTGCCAGCACCCCTGATGCTGGGCGAGGGGCCAACGTCCTGACTTTC.

The CDR3 bases are TGCAGTGCTAGACCCTATGGGGGACAAAACACCGGGGAGCTGTTTTTT. Translated, it gives CSARPYGGQNTGELFF. The chain combines TRBV20-1 with TRBJ2-2, with D possibly being TRBD1 (6 bases). Germline assignment: CDR1 DFQATT and CDR2 SNEGSKA (reference sequence). V gave up 2 bases and J gave up 2 bases, with 15 bases separating them. The CDR3 spans 16 residues.

V and J are TRBV5-1 and TRBJ2-7, with D perhaps matching TRBD1 (5 bases). Germline V lookup: CDR1 SGHRS, CDR2 YFSETQ. There are 16 residues in the CDR3. V was shortened by 0 bases and J by 5 bases, with 18 bases between the two germline ends. The CDR3 DNA reads as TGCGCCAGCAGCTTGGTCGGGCAGGGCTCCTATGACGAGCAGTACTTC. Translating it yields CASSLVGQGSYDEQYF.